This is a list of T cell receptor beta chains from one sample in a study of metastatic and nonmetastatic thyroid tumors. TCRdb re-called clones via MiXCR from the PCR reads. The data hold about 30,000 clones, with 23% observed a single time. Sequencing was carried out using blood. Receptors originate from a female donor with papillary thyroid cancer or a benign thyroid nodule (not recorded which). Some clones in this sample may be carry-over from other donors' samples. Each CDR3 is given with its conserved first and last residue. The order of the fields is clone size, V gene, D gene, J gene, CDR3 protein, CDR3 DNA. The D gene is left open where the match is weak. A clone size is listed for some rows: how often the clone was seen (once, few, many), or a class if it is expanded.

size: NA
V: TRBV6-2/TRBV6-3
D: NA
J: TRBJ2-3
CDR3: CAIRVSDSQYF
DNA: TGTGCCATCAGGGTATCAGATTCGCAGTATTTT

size: many
V: TRBV7-2
D: TRBD1
J: TRBJ2-3
CDR3: CASSWDRRTDTQYF
DNA: TGTGCCAGCAGCTGGGACAGACGCACAGATACGCAGTATTTT

size: once
V: TRBV30
D: NA
J: TRBJ2-5
CDR3: CACSLGQWWETQYF
DNA: TGTGCCTGCAGTTTGGGGCAGTGGTGGGAGACCCAGTACTTC

size: many
V: TRBV4-1
D: TRBD1
J: TRBJ2-5
CDR3: CASSRTGEETQYF
DNA: TGCGCCAGCAGCCGGACAGGGGAAGAGACCCAGTACTTC

size: few
V: TRBV12-5
D: NA
J: TRBJ2-5
CDR3: CASGLRGRQETQYF
DNA: TGTGCTAGTGGTTTGCGGGGGAGGCAAGAGACCCAGTACTTC

size: many
V: TRBV5-6
D: NA
J: TRBJ2-1
CDR3: CASSFSVNEQFF
DNA: TGTGCCAGCAGCTTCTCAGTCAATGAGCAGTTCTTC

size: many
V: TRBV7-7
D: NA
J: TRBJ2-7
CDR3: CASSLWVGTYFSYEQYF
DNA: TGTGCTAGCAGCTTATGGGTCGGGACATACTTTTCCTACGAGCAGTACTTC

size: medium-sized
V: TRBV6-1
D: NA
J: TRBJ2-7
CDR3: CASSPRAESYEQYF
DNA: TGTGCCAGCAGCCCACGGGCGGAGTCCTACGAGCAGTACTTC

size: many
V: TRBV12-3/TRBV12-4
D: NA
J: TRBJ1-2
CDR3: CASSLGGYSGYTF
DNA: TGTGCCAGCAGTTTAGGGGGGTATAGTGGCTACACCTTC

size: few
V: TRBV6-6
D: NA
J: TRBJ1-2
CDR3: CASSYLSVLDGYTF
DNA: TGTGCCAGCAGTTATCTTTCAGTGCTGGATGGCTACACCTTC

size: many
V: TRBV19
D: TRBD1
J: TRBJ2-6
CDR3: CASSLQGVGGANVLTF
DNA: TGTGCCAGTAGTCTACAGGGGGTAGGAGGGGCCAACGTCCTGACTTTC

size: many
V: TRBV5-1
D: TRBD2
J: TRBJ2-5
CDR3: CASSLGPGAGGETQYF
DNA: TGCGCCAGCAGCTTGGGGCCGGGAGCCGGGGGGGAGACCCAGTACTTC

size: NA
V: TRBV11-2
D: NA
J: TRBJ2-2
CDR3: CASRDLGRANTGEPLF
DNA: TGTGCCAGCCGAGACCTCGGACGAGCGAACACCGGGGAGCCGCTTTTT

size: NA
V: TRBV6-2/TRBV6-3
D: TRBD1
J: TRBJ2-1
CDR3: CASSYGSDRATFLYNEQFF
DNA: TGTGCCAGCAGTTACGGTTCGGACAGGGCCACCTTCTTATACAATGAGCAGTTCTTC

size: many
V: TRBV20-1
D: TRBD1
J: TRBJ1-5
CDR3: CSATRGQGSNQPQHF
DNA: TGCAGTGCTACCCGGGGACAGGGCAGCAATCAGCCCCAGCATTTT

size: many
V: TRBV24-1
D: NA
J: TRBJ2-5
CDR3: CATSDLSRDQETQYF
DNA: TGTGCCACCAGTGATTTAAGCAGGGACCAAGAGACCCAGTACTTC

size: NA
V: TRBV9
D: NA
J: TRBJ2-2
CDR3: CASSLCTRELFF
DNA: TGTGCCAGCAGTCTCTGCACCCGGGAGCTGTTTTTT

size: many
V: TRBV9
D: TRBD1
J: TRBJ1-1
CDR3: CASSVAGGNEAFF
DNA: TGTGCCAGCAGCGTAGCAGGGGGAAATGAAGCTTTCTTT

size: many
V: TRBV9
D: NA
J: TRBJ1-2
CDR3: CASSVGQSNYGYTF
DNA: TGTGCCAGCAGCGTAGGACAGTCAAACTATGGCTACACCTTC

size: many
V: TRBV15
D: NA
J: TRBJ2-5
CDR3: CATSREMGPGAGETQYF
DNA: TGTGCCACCAGCAGAGAGATGGGACCAGGGGCGGGGGAGACCCAGTACTTC

size: medium-sized
V: TRBV7-8
D: TRBD1
J: TRBJ2-7
CDR3: CASSRRDSYYEQYF
DNA: TGTGCCAGCAGCCGCCGGGACAGTTACTACGAGCAGTACTTC

size: medium-sized
V: TRBV11-2
D: NA
J: TRBJ1-2
CDR3: CASSSPHRGYTF
DNA: TGTGCCAGCAGCTCACCCCATAGGGGCTACACCTTC

size: few
V: TRBV11-2
D: NA
J: TRBJ2-2
CDR3: CAISLGVPGELFF
DNA: TGTGCCATTAGCTTAGGGGTGCCCGGGGAGCTGTTTTTT

size: many
V: TRBV20-1
D: TRBD2
J: TRBJ2-7
CDR3: CSARGGEREIYKQYF
DNA: TGCAGTGCTAGGGGGGGGGAGCGGGAGATCTACAAGCAGTACTTC

size: NA
V: TRBV6-5
D: NA
J: TRBJ2-5
CDR3: CYSSYEGGGETQYF
DNA: TGTTACAGCAGTTACGAGGGAGGGGGGGAGACCCAGTACTTC

size: medium-sized
V: TRBV5-1
D: NA
J: TRBJ2-7
CDR3: CASSLVGGYEQYF
DNA: TGCGCCAGCAGCTTGGTAGGAGGGTACGAGCAGTACTTC

size: many
V: TRBV28
D: NA
J: TRBJ2-3
CDR3: CASTEGGTDTQYF
DNA: TGTGCCAGCACCGAAGGGGGCACAGATACGCAGTATTTT

size: many
V: TRBV7-6
D: TRBD2
J: TRBJ2-1
CDR3: CASSLDPPRREGSNEQFF
DNA: TGTGCCAGCAGCTTAGACCCCCCCCGGCGGGAGGGATCCAATGAGCAGTTCTTC

size: many
V: TRBV29-1
D: TRBD1
J: TRBJ1-1
CDR3: CSVELDRGATEAFF
DNA: TGCAGCGTTGAATTAGACAGGGGGGCCACTGAAGCTTTCTTT

size: many
V: TRBV7-2
D: NA
J: TRBJ2-1
CDR3: CASSSTRNEQFF
DNA: TGTGCCAGCAGCTCGACTAGGAATGAGCAGTTCTTC

size: many
V: TRBV5-1
D: TRBD2
J: TRBJ2-2
CDR3: CASSLQGLDATGELFF
DNA: TGCGCCAGCAGCTTGCAGGGACTAGACGCCACCGGGGAGCTGTTTTTT

size: NA
V: TRBV24-1
D: NA
J: TRBJ1-1
CDR3: CDNSGADTGNTEAFF
DNA: TGTGACAACAGTGGCGCAGATACAGGGAACACTGAAGCTTTCTTT

size: many
V: TRBV6-6
D: NA
J: TRBJ1-4
CDR3: CASSYRGGGGTNEKLFF
DNA: TGTGCCAGCAGTTATAGGGGAGGGGGTGGCACTAATGAAAAACTGTTTTTT

size: medium-sized
V: TRBV6-5
D: NA
J: TRBJ1-6
CDR3: CASSYSIVGLGGSPLHF
DNA: TGTGCCAGCAGTTACTCGATCGTAGGGTTAGGCGGATCACCCCTCCACTTT

size: many
V: TRBV6-2/TRBV6-3
D: TRBD2
J: TRBJ2-1
CDR3: CASIRLAGENNEQFF
DNA: TGTGCCAGCATAAGACTAGCGGGAGAGAACAATGAGCAGTTCTTC

size: medium-sized
V: TRBV6-2/TRBV6-3
D: TRBD1
J: TRBJ1-1
CDR3: CASSYSTRGQGRTEAFF
DNA: TGTGCCAGCAGTTACTCGACGAGGGGACAGGGTCGAACTGAAGCTTTCTTT

size: NA
V: TRBV7-9
D: NA
J: TRBJ1-2
CDR3: CATKGETLANYGHTF
DNA: TGTGCCACGAAGGGGGAGACTTTAGCTAACTATGGCCACACCTTC

size: many
V: TRBV7-9
D: TRBD1
J: TRBJ1-2
CDR3: CASSTGTGLINGYTF
DNA: TGTGCCAGCAGCACCGGGACAGGGTTGATTAATGGCTACACCTTC

size: many
V: TRBV11-2
D: NA
J: TRBJ1-1
CDR3: CASSLSLLAFF
DNA: TGTGCCAGCAGCTTATCGCTTCTAGCTTTCTTT

size: many
V: TRBV27
D: NA
J: TRBJ1-1
CDR3: CASSLSTTTTEAFF
DNA: TGTGCCAGCAGTTTATCCACAACTACCACTGAAGCTTTCTTT

size: NA
V: TRBV7-6
D: TRBD2
J: TRBJ2-3
CDR3: CASSLVAGGPADTQYF
DNA: TGTGCCAGCAGTTTGGTAGCGGGAGGGCCCGCAGATACGCAGTATTTT

size: many
V: TRBV20-1
D: TRBD2
J: TRBJ2-7
CDR3: CSAARESYEQYF
DNA: TGCAGTGCTGCGCGGGAGTCCTACGAGCAGTACTTC

size: many
V: TRBV7-2
D: NA
J: TRBJ1-1
CDR3: CASSLGYTEAFF
DNA: TGTGCCAGCAGCTTAGGGTACACTGAAGCTTTCTTT

size: NA
V: TRBV6-5
D: NA
J: TRBJ2-1
CDR3: CAIHGLGNEQFF
DNA: TGTGCCATCCACGGTCTAGGGAATGAGCAGTTCTTC

size: many
V: TRBV29-1
D: NA
J: TRBJ2-7
CDR3: CSATLKLSYEQYF
DNA: TGCAGCGCCACATTGAAATTGTCCTACGAGCAGTACTTC

size: many
V: TRBV9
D: NA
J: TRBJ1-1
CDR3: CASSVAGGGTEAFF
DNA: TGTGCCAGCAGCGTTGCCGGGGGGGGAACTGAAGCTTTCTTT